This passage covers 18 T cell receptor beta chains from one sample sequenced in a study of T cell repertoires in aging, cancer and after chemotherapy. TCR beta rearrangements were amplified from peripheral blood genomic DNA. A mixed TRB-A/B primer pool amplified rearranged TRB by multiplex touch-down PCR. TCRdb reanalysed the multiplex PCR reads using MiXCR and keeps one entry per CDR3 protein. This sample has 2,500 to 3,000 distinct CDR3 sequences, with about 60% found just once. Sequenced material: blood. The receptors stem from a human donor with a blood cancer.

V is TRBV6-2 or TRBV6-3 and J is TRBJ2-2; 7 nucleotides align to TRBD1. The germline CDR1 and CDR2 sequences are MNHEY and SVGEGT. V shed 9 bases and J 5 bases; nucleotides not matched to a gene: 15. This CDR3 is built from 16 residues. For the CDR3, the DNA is TGTGCCAGGACGACAGGGACGAGCCAGAATACCGGGGAGCTGTTTTTT. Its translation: CARTTGTSQNTGELFF.

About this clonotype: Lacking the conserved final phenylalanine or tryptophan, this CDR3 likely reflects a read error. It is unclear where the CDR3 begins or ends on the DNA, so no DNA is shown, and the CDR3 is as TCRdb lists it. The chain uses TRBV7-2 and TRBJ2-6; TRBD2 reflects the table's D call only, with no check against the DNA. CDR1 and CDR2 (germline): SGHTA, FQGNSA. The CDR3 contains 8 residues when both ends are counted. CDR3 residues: CASRSGTS.

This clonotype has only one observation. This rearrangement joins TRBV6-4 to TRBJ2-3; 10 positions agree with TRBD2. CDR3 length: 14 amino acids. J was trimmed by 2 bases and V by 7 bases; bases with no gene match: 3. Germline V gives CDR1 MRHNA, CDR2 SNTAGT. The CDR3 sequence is CASKLAGATDTQYF. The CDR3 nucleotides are TGTGCCAGCAAGCTAGCGGGGGCCACAGATACGCAGTATTTT.

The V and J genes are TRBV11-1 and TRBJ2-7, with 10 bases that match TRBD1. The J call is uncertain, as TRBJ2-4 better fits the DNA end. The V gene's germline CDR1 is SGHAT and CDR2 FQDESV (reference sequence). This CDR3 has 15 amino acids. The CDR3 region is CASSLAGTGDVIQYF. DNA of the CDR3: TGTGCCAGCAGCTTAGCCGGGACAGGGGACGTCATTCAGTACTTC.

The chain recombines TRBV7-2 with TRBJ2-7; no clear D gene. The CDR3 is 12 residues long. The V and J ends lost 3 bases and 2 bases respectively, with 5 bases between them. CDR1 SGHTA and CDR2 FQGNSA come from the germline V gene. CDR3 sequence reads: CASSFGAYEQYF. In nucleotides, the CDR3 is TGTGCCAGCAGCTTTGGGGCCTACGAGCAGTACTTC.

DNA of the CDR3: TGCGCCAGCAGCCACCCGCCACGTCGAACTGAGGAGCAGTACTTC. Translation: CASSHPPRRTEEQYF. The chain couples TRBV4-3 to TRBJ2-7; D unresolved. V shed 3 bases and J shed 7 bases, with 19 bases lying between them. Per germline, CDR1 LGHNA and CDR2 YSLEER. The CDR3 totals 15 residues.

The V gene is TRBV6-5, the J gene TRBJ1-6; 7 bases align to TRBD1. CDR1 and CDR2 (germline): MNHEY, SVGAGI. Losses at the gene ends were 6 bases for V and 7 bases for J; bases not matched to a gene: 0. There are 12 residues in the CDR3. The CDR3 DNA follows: TGTGCCAGCAGGACAGGGAATTCACCCCTCCACTTT. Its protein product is CASRTGNSPLHF.

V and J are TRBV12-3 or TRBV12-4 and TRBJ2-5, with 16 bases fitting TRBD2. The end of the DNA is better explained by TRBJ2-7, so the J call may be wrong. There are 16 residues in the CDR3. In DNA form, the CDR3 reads TGTGCCAGCAGGGGGACTAGCGGGAGGGTTCGGTACGAGCAGTACTTC. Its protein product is CASRGTSGRVRYEQYF.

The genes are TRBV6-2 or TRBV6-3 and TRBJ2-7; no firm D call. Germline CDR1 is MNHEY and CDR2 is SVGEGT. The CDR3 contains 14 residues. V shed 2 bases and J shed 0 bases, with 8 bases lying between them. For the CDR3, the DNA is TGTGCCAGCAGTTACCGTAAGAGCTCCTACGAGCAGTACTTC. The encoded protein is CASSYRKSSYEQYF.

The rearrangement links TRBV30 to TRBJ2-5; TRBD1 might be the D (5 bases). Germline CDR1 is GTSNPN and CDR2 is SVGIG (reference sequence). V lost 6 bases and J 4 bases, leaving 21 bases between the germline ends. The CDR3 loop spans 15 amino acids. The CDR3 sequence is CACSLGAGWGETQYF. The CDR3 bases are TGTGCCTGCAGCTTGGGTGCAGGGTGGGGAGAGACCCAGTACTTC.

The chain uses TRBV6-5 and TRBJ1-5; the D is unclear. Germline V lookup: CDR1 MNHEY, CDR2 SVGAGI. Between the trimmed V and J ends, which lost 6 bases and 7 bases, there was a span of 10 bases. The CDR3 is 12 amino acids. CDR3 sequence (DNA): TGTGCCAGCAGAACCCTTTGGCAGCCCCAGCATTTT. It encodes CASRTLWQPQHF.

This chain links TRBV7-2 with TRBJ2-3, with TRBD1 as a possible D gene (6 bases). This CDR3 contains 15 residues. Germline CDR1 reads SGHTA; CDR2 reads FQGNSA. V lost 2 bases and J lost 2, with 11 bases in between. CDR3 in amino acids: CASSLQGTFTDTQYF. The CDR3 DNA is TGTGCCAGCAGCTTACAGGGGACGTTCACAGATACGCAGTATTTT.

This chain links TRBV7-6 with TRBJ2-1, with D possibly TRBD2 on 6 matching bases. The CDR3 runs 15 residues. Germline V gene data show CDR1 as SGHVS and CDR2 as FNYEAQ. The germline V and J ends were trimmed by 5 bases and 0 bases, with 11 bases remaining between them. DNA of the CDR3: TGTGCCAGCAGCCGGGACTCTACCTCCTACAATGAGCAGTTCTTC. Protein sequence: CASSRDSTSYNEQFF.

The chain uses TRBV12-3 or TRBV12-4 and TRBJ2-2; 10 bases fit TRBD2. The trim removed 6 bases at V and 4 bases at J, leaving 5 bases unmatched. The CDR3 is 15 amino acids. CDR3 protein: CASRPSGGLTGELFF. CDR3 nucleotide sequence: TGTGCCAGCAGACCTAGCGGGGGCCTCACCGGGGAGCTGTTTTTT.

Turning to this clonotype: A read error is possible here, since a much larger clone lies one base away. Here the CDR3 DNA reads TGTGCCAGCAGTTACGCTAGACCACACTCCAACGAGCAGTACTTC. Its protein product is CASSYARPHSNEQYF. The V and J genes are TRBV6-5 and TRBJ2-7, with D hard to call. The CDR3 runs 15 residues. Germline values: CDR1 MNHEY, CDR2 SVGAGI.

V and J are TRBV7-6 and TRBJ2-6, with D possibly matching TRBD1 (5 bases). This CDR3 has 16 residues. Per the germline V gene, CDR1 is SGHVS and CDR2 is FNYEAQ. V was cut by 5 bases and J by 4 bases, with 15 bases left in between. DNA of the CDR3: TGTGCCAGCAGCCCCATAGACAGATCCGGGGCCAACGTCCTGACTTTC. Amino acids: CASSPIDRSGANVLTF.

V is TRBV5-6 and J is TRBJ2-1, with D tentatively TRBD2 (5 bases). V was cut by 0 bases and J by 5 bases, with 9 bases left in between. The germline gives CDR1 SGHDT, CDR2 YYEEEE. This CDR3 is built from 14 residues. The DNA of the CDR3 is TGTGCCAGCAGCTTGGAACTAGTCAACAATGAGCAGTTCTTC. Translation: CASSLELVNNEQFF. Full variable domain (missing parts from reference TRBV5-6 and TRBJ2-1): DAGVTQSPTHLIKTRGQQVTLRCSPKSGHDTVSWYQQALGQGPQFIFQYYEEEERQRGNFPDRFSGHQFPNYSSELNVNALLLGDSALYLCASSLELVNNEQFFGPGTRLTVL.

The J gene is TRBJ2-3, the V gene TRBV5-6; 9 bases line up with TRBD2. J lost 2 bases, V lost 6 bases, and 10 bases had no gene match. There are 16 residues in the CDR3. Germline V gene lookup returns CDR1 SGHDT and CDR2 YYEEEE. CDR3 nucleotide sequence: TGTGCCAGCACCGCCCTGCAGCGGGAGGTCACAGATACGCAGTATTTT. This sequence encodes CASTALQREVTDTQYF.